The T cell receptor (beta chain) described here comes from a study of CD8+ T cells in alopecia areata. The authors extracted RNA and reverse transcribed it into cDNA as the sequencing template. The data were produced by immunoSEQ multiplex PCR, yet TCRdb's version contains in-frame clones alone and is incomplete. The sample shows 150,000 to 200,000 clones, over 55% of them seen only once. CDR1 is SGHTA, CDR2 FQGTGA, per germline. Trimming shortened V by 3 bases and J by 0 bases, and 10 bases separated the two germline ends. The CDR3 is 15 amino acids. V and J are TRBV7-3 and TRBJ2-3, with no clear D. This clonotype was obtained from a human donor with alopecia areata. Sequencing was performed on CD4+ T cells sorted from blood, taken at week 0. The CDR3 region is CASSFNPTSTDTQYF. In nucleotides, the CDR3 is TGTGCCAGCAGCTTTAACCCGACTAGCACAGATACGCAGTATTTT.